The 32 T cell receptor beta chains in this list originate from one sample, sequenced in a study of CD8 T cells in ankylosing spondylitis. TCRdb itself ran the 5' RACE reads through MiXCR, one entry per CDR3 protein. The table lists about 42,000 distinct CDR3 sequences, 2.7% of them singletons. The sequenced sample was blood, either unsorted or a sorted T cell fraction (not recorded which). The source is a male donor with ankylosing spondylitis or in good health (not recorded which).

At least ten counts were recorded for this clonotype. This chain's CDR3 is CASSVDLGDNEQFF. CDR3 DNA: TGTGCCAGCAGCGTAGATCTGGGTGACAATGAGCAGTTCTTC. V usage is TRBV9 and J usage is TRBJ2-1, with D unresolved. Germline V gene sequence: CDR1 SGDLS, CDR2 YYNGEE. The CDR3 extends over 14 amino acids. Trimming cost V 0 bases and J 5 bases, with 9 bases left between them.

In this sample, this clonotype turned up many times. The chain carries TRBV9 and TRBJ2-3, with D possibly being TRBD1 (5 bases). Germline CDR1 is SGDLS and CDR2 is YYNGEE. V was shortened by 3 bases and J by 5 bases, with 16 bases between the two germline ends. The CDR3 consists of 15 residues. The CDR3 nucleotides are TGTGCCAGCAGCGCAGGGCCCTCGGCGTTAGATACGCAGTATTTT. Its protein is CASSAGPSALDTQYF.

This clonotype was picked up many times. V usage is TRBV9 and J usage is TRBJ1-5; 8 bases agree with TRBD1. In germline, CDR1 is SGDLS, CDR2 YYNGEE. The CDR3 is 15 residues long. V lost 0 bases, J lost 5 bases, and 4 bases stayed unmatched. CDR3 DNA sequence: TGTGCCAGCAGCGTAGGTGTGACAGGGGATCAGCCCCAGCATTTT. It specifies CASSVGVTGDQPQHF.

This clonotype was seen many times. The chain carries TRBV9 and TRBJ2-2; TRBD1 matches at 8 bases. V dropped 2 bases and J dropped 7; count of bases not matched to a gene: 7. Germline V gives CDR1 SGDLS, CDR2 YYNGEE. The CDR3 length is 15 residues. The CDR3 nucleotides are TGTGCCAGCAGCGTGCGAACGACAGGGGACGGGGAGCTGTTTTTT. It codes for CASSVRTTGDGELFF.

This clonotype appeared many times. This rearrangement joins TRBV9 to TRBJ2-5; D may be TRBD2 (6 bases). CDR1 SGDLS and CDR2 YYNGEE come from the germline V gene. V gave up 2 bases and J gave up 2 bases, with 13 bases separating them. The CDR3 is made up of 15 amino acids. Written as DNA, the CDR3 is TGTGCCAGCAGCGTCCTCCAGGGAGGACAAGAGACCCAGTACTTC. It is translated as CASSVLQGGQETQYF. Full variable domain (remainder filled in from reference TRBV9 and TRBJ2-5): DSGVTQTPKHLITATGQRVTLRCSPRSGDLSVYWYQQSLDQGLQFLIQYYNGEERAKGNILERFSAQQFPDLHSELNLSSLELGDSALYFCASSVLQGGQETQYFGPGTRLLVL.

This clonotype was seen at least ten times. The DNA for the CDR3 is TGTGCCAGCAGCGTAGTGGGACAGGGCACAGATACGCAGTATTTT. Amino acids: CASSVVGQGTDTQYF. The V gene is TRBV9, the J gene TRBJ2-3, with 8 bases lining up with TRBD1. Germline values: CDR1 SGDLS, CDR2 YYNGEE. J lost 1 base, V lost 0 bases, and 1 base had no gene match. The CDR3 contains 15 residues.

This clonotype was picked up many times. This CDR3 reads CASSVDGRAGNEQFF. The CDR3 DNA reads as TGTGCCAGCAGCGTAGACGGGAGGGCCGGGAATGAGCAGTTCTTC. The gene calls are TRBV9 and TRBJ2-1; 8 nucleotides agree with TRBD2. The CDR3 covers 15 residues. The V gene end was trimmed by 0 bases and the J gene end by 7 bases; junction bases not matched to a gene: 6. Germline assignment: CDR1 SGDLS and CDR2 YYNGEE.

This clonotype was detected many times. The chain combines TRBV9 with TRBJ2-1; TRBD1 might be the D (5 bases). CDR1 and CDR2 from the germline V gene are SGDLS and YYNGEE. Trimming stripped 0 bases from V and 0 bases from J, with 10 bases between. The CDR3 has 16 amino acids. The CDR3 nucleotides read TGTGCCAGCAGCGTAGGTCAGGGTAGCTCCTACAATGAGCAGTTCTTC. It specifies CASSVGQGSSYNEQFF.

This clonotype was seen many times. This chain uses TRBV9 with TRBJ2-2; D uncertain. Trimming stripped 4 bases from V and 8 bases from J, with 9 bases between. This CDR3 has 12 residues. CDR1 is SGDLS, CDR2 YYNGEE, per germline. The CDR3 DNA sequence: TGTGCCAGCAGCCCCTATCGGGGGGAGCTGTTTTTT. This translates into CASSPYRGELFF.

This clonotype was counted many times. The chain has TRBV9 and TRBJ1-2; TRBD1 might be the D (5 bases). Trimming pared 0 bases from V and 8 bases from J, leaving 8 bases between. Looked up from germline, CDR1 is SGDLS and CDR2 is YYNGEE. The CDR3 spans 12 residues. CDR3 coding DNA: TGTGCCAGCAGCGTAGGAGGGGCCGGCTACACCTTC. Amino acid sequence: CASSVGGAGYTF.

This clonotype has a count of ten or more. This chain connects TRBV9 to TRBJ1-5, with 7 bases aligning to TRBD1. The junction had 8 bases not matched to a gene; V was cut back by 0 bases and J by 8 bases. Germline V gives CDR1 SGDLS, CDR2 YYNGEE. The CDR3 extends over 15 amino acids. CDR3 sequence (DNA): TGTGCCAGCAGCGTAGGGGCAGGGGGAGGGGAGCCCCAGCATTTT. Protein: CASSVGAGGGEPQHF.

The sample holds many counts of this clonotype. The chain links TRBV9 to TRBJ1-1; 10 nucleotides align to TRBD1. CDR3 length: 16 amino acids. CDR1 is SGDLS, CDR2 YYNGEE, per germline. V lost 0 bases and J lost 0; bases outside the gene matches: 2. Here the CDR3 DNA reads TGTGCCAGCAGCGTAGGGGGACAGGGGATGAACACTGAAGCTTTCTTT. This codes for CASSVGGQGMNTEAFF.

This clonotype appeared many times. The gene calls are TRBV9 and TRBJ1-4, with 7 bases aligning to TRBD1. This CDR3 contains 13 residues. V was clipped by 6 bases and J by 8 bases; unmatched bases: 7. Per the germline V gene, CDR1 is SGDLS and CDR2 is YYNGEE. The CDR3 here is CASTGQVGEKLFF. The CDR3, as DNA: TGTGCCAGCACCGGACAGGTCGGCGAAAAACTGTTTTTT. Variable domain in full (rest from reference TRBV9 and TRBJ1-4): DSGVTQTPKHLITATGQRVTLRCSPRSGDLSVYWYQQSLDQGLQFLIQYYNGEERAKGNILERFSAQQFPDLHSELNLSSLELGDSALYFCASTGQVGEKLFFGSGTQLSVL.

This clonotype showed up many times. This rearrangement joins TRBV9 to TRBJ2-7; 9 nucleotides agree with TRBD2. V was pared by 0 bases and J by 2 bases, with 3 bases of the junction left unmatched. Germline lookup yields CDR1 SGDLS and CDR2 YYNGEE. The CDR3 is 15 residues long. CDR3 residues: CASSVAGGRAYEQYF. As DNA, the CDR3 is TGTGCCAGCAGCGTAGCAGGCGGGAGGGCCTACGAGCAGTACTTC. The full variable domain, completed using reference TRBV9 and TRBJ2-7, is DSGVTQTPKHLITATGQRVTLRCSPRSGDLSVYWYQQSLDQGLQFLIQYYNGEERAKGNILERFSAQQFPDLHSELNLSSLELGDSALYFCASSVAGGRAYEQYFGPGTRLTVT.

This clonotype was seen ten or more times. The rearrangement uses TRBV9 and TRBJ2-6; D is undetermined. From germline, CDR1 is SGDLS and CDR2 YYNGEE. The CDR3 spans 13 residues. V dropped 3 bases and J dropped 6 bases, with 7 bases sitting between them. The CDR3 protein is CASSGVAANVLTF. CDR3 sequence (DNA): TGTGCCAGCAGCGGAGTCGCGGCCAACGTCCTGACTTTC.

This clonotype was observed many times. V gene TRBV9 combines with J gene TRBJ1-5, with TRBD1 matching over 9 bases. V shed 4 bases and J 8 bases; nucleotides not matched to a gene: 10. From germline, CDR1 is SGDLS and CDR2 YYNGEE. The CDR3 is made up of 15 amino acids. As DNA, the CDR3 is TGTGCCAGCAGCTTGGGGACAGGGATAAGGGAGCCCCAGCATTTT. This translates into CASSLGTGIREPQHF.

This clonotype was counted at least ten times. V gene TRBV9 combines with J gene TRBJ2-7, with D possibly matching TRBD2 (7 bases). Trimming pared 0 bases from V and 0 bases from J, leaving 22 bases between. CDR1 and CDR2 from the germline V gene are SGDLS and YYNGEE. The CDR3 consists of 19 residues. The chain's CDR3 is CASSVGFGAGAASSYEQYF. CDR3 bases: TGTGCCAGCAGCGTAGGGTTTGGGGCGGGGGCGGCCTCCTCCTACGAGCAGTACTTC.

This clonotype was seen at least ten times. The rearrangement uses TRBV9 and TRBJ2-1, with D unclear. CDR1 and CDR2 from the germline V gene are SGDLS and YYNGEE. The ends were cut back, 2 bases at V and 5 bases at J, with 5 bases in the middle. CDR3 size: 12 residues. This chain's CDR3 is CASSVANNEQFF. The CDR3 region has the DNA TGTGCCAGCAGCGTGGCTAACAATGAGCAGTTCTTC.

This clonotype was counted at least ten times. The chain combines TRBV6-1 with TRBJ1-3; D gene ambiguous. Germline-derived CDR1 and CDR2 are MNHNS and SASEGT. The V end was cut by 5 bases, the J end by 4 bases, with 24 bases between. The CDR3 runs to 18 residues. In nucleotides, the CDR3 is TGTGCCAGCAGTCTAGCCATAACCGTTCGTCAGTCCGGAAACACCATATATTTT. Its protein product is CASSLAITVRQSGNTIYF.

In this sample, this clonotype turned up a few times. The V call is TRBV9, the J call TRBJ2-1, with 11 bases matching TRBD2. Germline values: CDR1 SGDLS, CDR2 YYNGEE. V lost 0 bases to trimming and J lost 5 bases; unmatched junction nucleotides: 13. CDR3 size: 19 residues. The CDR3 region has the DNA TGTGCCAGCAGCGTAGGGGGTAGCGGGAGGGAAGGGGAAAACAATGAGCAGTTCTTC. Translated, it gives CASSVGGSGREGENNEQFF.

This clonotype occurred many times. The chain joins TRBV9 to TRBJ2-3, with TRBD2 identical over 11 bases. Per germline, CDR1 SGDLS and CDR2 YYNGEE. The CDR3 has 19 amino acids. The J segment lost 0 bases and the V segment lost 0 bases, leaving 9 bases of the junction unmatched. Here the CDR3 reads CASSVATIGTSGSTDTQYF. DNA for the CDR3: TGTGCCAGCAGCGTAGCTACAATAGGGACTAGCGGAAGCACAGATACGCAGTATTTT.

This clonotype was observed at least ten times. The genes are TRBV9 and TRBJ2-5, with D unclear. Trimming took off 2 bases at V and 1 base at J, with 15 bases between the two ends. This CDR3 is 16 amino acids long. Germline loops: CDR1 SGDLS, CDR2 YYNGEE. Here the CDR3 DNA reads TGTGCCAGCAGCGTCCTTCACGGAACCCGCCAAGAGACCCAGTACTTC. As protein: CASSVLHGTRQETQYF.

This clonotype has ten or more counts. The chain combines TRBV9 with TRBJ2-1; 11 bases line up with TRBD2. The CDR3 sequence is 16 residues long. V dropped 0 bases and J dropped 9; count of bases not matched to a gene: 8. The germline V gene has CDR1 SGDLS and CDR2 YYNGEE. The CDR3 DNA is TGTGCCAGCAGCGTAGCTCCTAGCGGGAGGAGTGGTGAGCAGTTCTTC. Translated: CASSVAPSGRSGEQFF. Looking up the rest from reference TRBV9 and TRBJ2-1 gives the full variable domain: DSGVTQTPKHLITATGQRVTLRCSPRSGDLSVYWYQQSLDQGLQFLIQYYNGEERAKGNILERFSAQQFPDLHSELNLSSLELGDSALYFCASSVAPSGRSGEQFFGPGTRLTVL.

There are many counts of this clonotype. V and J are TRBV9 and TRBJ1-1; D not resolved. Germline V lookup: CDR1 SGDLS, CDR2 YYNGEE. The CDR3 extends over 15 amino acids. Trimming took 4 bases from V and 7 from J, leaving 20 bases between them. CDR3 DNA sequence: TGTGCCAGCAGCCCTAGTTCCACAGTCCCGGTTGAAGCTTTCTTT. Translated: CASSPSSTVPVEAFF.

Ten or more counts support this clonotype. This rearrangement joins TRBV9 to TRBJ2-3, with a weak D call TRBD1 (5 bases). This CDR3 spans 14 amino acids. In germline, CDR1 is SGDLS, CDR2 YYNGEE. Between the trimmed V and J ends, which lost 2 bases and 1 base, there was a span of 8 bases. The chain's CDR3 is CASSVGAGTDTQYF. CDR3 bases: TGTGCCAGCAGCGTTGGGGCGGGCACAGATACGCAGTATTTT.

This clonotype was seen many times. CDR3 DNA: TGTGCCAGCAGCCCGACGACTTCTAGCGGGATGTACAATGAGCAGTTCTTC. Translating it yields CASSPTTSSGMYNEQFF. This chain links TRBV9 with TRBJ2-1, with 9 bases that match TRBD2. The length of the CDR3 is 17 residues. The V segment lost 4 bases and the J segment 4 bases; nucleotides outside the gene matches: 12. The germline CDR1 and CDR2 sequences are SGDLS and YYNGEE.

This clonotype was recorded at least ten times. The chain recombines TRBV9 with TRBJ2-3; 10 nucleotides align to TRBD1. Per the germline V gene, CDR1 is SGDLS and CDR2 is YYNGEE. The CDR3 is 15 amino acids. J lost 4 bases, V lost 6 bases, and 8 bases had no gene match. CDR3: CASNRQGAESDTQYF. The CDR3 DNA follows: TGTGCCAGCAATCGACAGGGGGCTGAATCAGATACGCAGTATTTT.

This clonotype was counted at least ten times. The chain joins TRBV9 to TRBJ2-5; the match to TRBD1 covers 7 bases. The CDR3 contains 13 residues. With 4 bases clipped from V and 4 bases from J, the junction kept 4 bases outside the gene matches. In germline, CDR1 is SGDLS, CDR2 YYNGEE. The CDR3 sequence: CASSNDRVETQYF. In nucleotides, the CDR3 is TGTGCCAGCAGCAACGACAGGGTAGAGACCCAGTACTTC.

This clonotype came up many times. The V gene is TRBV23-1, the J gene TRBJ2-5, with TRBD1 matching over 8 bases. Being an ORF, TRBV23-1 has a function that is uncertain. V lost 2 bases to trimming and J lost 5 bases; unmatched junction nucleotides: 7. The CDR3 sequence is 15 residues long. CDR3 sequence reads: CASSQPTGDGETQYF. CDR3 nucleotide sequence: TGCGCCAGCAGTCAACCGACAGGGGACGGGGAGACCCAGTACTTC.

This clonotype came up many times. The V and J genes are TRBV9 and TRBJ2-7, with 8 bases aligning to TRBD1. The CDR3 runs to 16 residues. Germline lookup yields CDR1 SGDLS and CDR2 YYNGEE. V lost 1 base, J lost 1 base, and 7 bases stayed unmatched. The CDR3 region is CASSVFSGQGSYEQYF. The CDR3 coding sequence is TGTGCCAGCAGCGTATTTTCCGGACAGGGATCCTACGAGCAGTACTTC.

In this sample, this clonotype turned up many times. CDR3 amino acids: CASSGTGGVNEKLFF. CDR3 coding DNA: TGTGCCAGCAGCGGGACAGGGGGCGTTAATGAAAAACTGTTTTTT. The J gene is TRBJ1-4, the V gene TRBV9, with TRBD1 matching over 11 bases. Trimming at V came to 3 bases and at J to 4 bases, leaving 2 bases not matched to a gene. The CDR3 sequence is 15 residues long. CDR1 is SGDLS, CDR2 YYNGEE, per germline.

Ten or more counts support this clonotype. The chain uses TRBV9 and TRBJ1-2; possibly TRBD1 for D (5 bases). This CDR3 region has 15 residues. V was clipped by 0 bases and J by 5 bases, with 14 bases between them. Germline CDR1 and CDR2: SGDLS and YYNGEE. CDR3 in DNA: TGTGCCAGCAGCGTAGGCCAGGGACTAGAGTATGGCTACACCTTC. Translating it yields CASSVGQGLEYGYTF.